Each of the 21 T cell receptor beta chains below was sequenced from the same sample in a study of blood T cell repertoires in COVID-19. Sequencing used immunoSEQ multiplex PCR; TCRdb keeps in-frame clones, though not all of them. The repertoire holds tens of thousands of clones, over 75% seen once, with approximately 25% in the top ten. What was sequenced was peripheral blood. These receptors all come from a man older than 75 with active or convalescent COVID-19.

This chain joins TRBV3-1 (or the pseudogene TRBV3-2) and TRBJ1-6; D is possibly TRBD1 (5 bases). V gave up 1 base and J gave up 5 bases, with 12 bases separating them. Germline V gene lookup returns CDR1 LGHDT and CDR2 YNNKEL (reference sequence). The CDR3 is 16 residues long. The CDR3 loop reads CASSQAAGTHNSPLHF. DNA of the CDR3: TGTGCCAGCAGCCAAGCCGCCGGGACTCATAATTCACCCCTCCACTTT.

The rearrangement links TRBV5-1 to TRBJ2-7, with D possibly being TRBD2 (5 bases). The CDR3 length is 14 residues. Germline-derived CDR1 and CDR2 are SGHRS and YFSETQ. Trimming cost V 0 bases and J 3 bases, with 10 bases left between them. The CDR3 DNA is TGCGCCAGCAGCTTGGCCGGGATGTACTACGAGCAGTACTTC. Translated, it gives CASSLAGMYYEQYF.

The chain couples TRBV20-1 to TRBJ1-1, with D unresolved. The germline gives CDR1 DFQATT, CDR2 SNEGSKA (reference sequence). This CDR3 has 8 amino acids. Trimming pared 6 bases from V and 11 bases from J, leaving 7 bases between. CDR3 residues: CSAPGAFF. CDR3 bases: TGCAGTGCCCCGGGGGCTTTCTTT.

This chain links TRBV20-1 with TRBJ2-5; 9 positions agree with TRBD1. The CDR3 has 18 residues. Unmatched junction bases numbered 19, after V lost 3 bases and J lost 5 bases. In germline, CDR1 is DFQATT, CDR2 SNEGSKA (reference sequence). CDR3 DNA: TGCAGTGCTAGTCATCCCGCCTCCGGGACAGGGTATGAGGAGACCCAGTACTTC. Residues: CSASHPASGTGYEETQYF.

This chain connects TRBV5-1 to TRBJ1-4, with no clear D. This CDR3 region has 17 residues. The V end lost 0 bases, the J end lost 0 bases, and 12 bases lay between the germline ends. Germline loops: CDR1 SGHRS, CDR2 YFSETQ. The CDR3 coding sequence is TGCGCCAGCAGCTTGGCGGGAAAATCGACAACTAATGAAAAACTGTTTTTT. Its protein is CASSLAGKSTTNEKLFF.

The sample holds a few counts of this clone. The chain recombines TRBV5-1 with TRBJ1-1, with D possibly being TRBD1 (5 bases). Trimming took off 4 bases at V and 1 base at J, with 8 bases between the two ends. Germline assignment: CDR1 SGHRS and CDR2 YFSETQ. CDR3 length: 13 amino acids. The CDR3, as DNA: TGCGCCAGCAGCCCGGGGGGGAACACTGAAGCTTTCTTT. It codes for CASSPGGNTEAFF.

The gene calls are TRBV5-1 and TRBJ2-3, with 8 bases lining up with TRBD2. This CDR3 contains 15 residues. Per germline, CDR1 SGHRS and CDR2 YFSETQ. V dropped 4 bases and J dropped 3; count of bases not matched to a gene: 7. The CDR3 loop is CASSASGGKTDTQYF. CDR3 sequence (DNA): TGCGCCAGCAGCGCAAGCGGGGGAAAAACAGATACGCAGTATTTT.

The chain recombines TRBV5-1 with TRBJ1-1; D ambiguous. This CDR3 has 13 residues. Trimming left V 2 bases short and J 5 bases short, with 10 bases between. Germline loops: CDR1 SGHRS, CDR2 YFSETQ. The CDR3 region is CASSFFGGTEAFF. The CDR3 nucleotides read TGCGCCAGCAGCTTCTTTGGAGGGACTGAAGCTTTCTTT. The complete variable domain, with remaining parts taken from reference TRBV5-1 and TRBJ1-1, reads KAGVTQTPRYLIKTRGQQVTLSCSPISGHRSVSWYQQTPGQGLQFLFEYFSETQRNKGNFPGRFSGRQFSNSRSEMNVSTLELGDSALYLCASSFFGGTEAFFGQGTRLTVV.

This sequence joins TRBV7-2 and TRBJ2-2; maybe TRBD1 (5 bases). CDR1 is SGHTA, CDR2 FQGNSA, per germline. V lost 4 bases and J 7 bases, leaving 13 bases between the germline ends. The CDR3 sequence is 14 residues long. CDR3 loop: CASSSLRVGGELFF. For the CDR3, the DNA is TGTGCCAGCAGCTCCCTCAGGGTGGGCGGGGAGCTGTTTTTT.

V and J are TRBV3-1 (or the pseudogene TRBV3-2) and TRBJ1-2; TRBD1 agrees at 8 bases. Germline-derived CDR1 and CDR2 are LGHDT and YNNKEL (reference sequence). V lost 4 bases to trimming and J lost 8 bases; unmatched junction nucleotides: 6. The CDR3 is made up of 13 amino acids. The CDR3 bases are TGTGCCAGCAGCCGAGGACAGGGTGACGGCTACACCTTC. Protein: CASSRGQGDGYTF.

Many counts were recorded for this clone. The chain is built from TRBV7-2 and TRBJ2-3, with D possibly matching TRBD2 (7 bases). The CDR3 has 16 amino acids. The germline V gene encodes CDR1 SGHTA and CDR2 FQGNSA. V was pared by 3 bases and J by 2 bases, with 15 bases between. The CDR3 region has the DNA TGTGCCAGCAGCTTTCTGTCCGGGGGGCACACAGATACGCAGTATTTT. This gives the protein CASSFLSGGHTDTQYF.

V gene TRBV29-1 combines with J gene TRBJ2-1; 8 nucleotides align to TRBD1. Unmatched junction bases numbered 9, after V lost 0 bases and J lost 5 bases. The CDR3 totals 16 residues. Per germline, CDR1 SQVTM and CDR2 ANQGSEA. CDR3 loop: CSVEDWGTGGNNEQFF. DNA of the CDR3: TGCAGCGTTGAAGATTGGGGGACAGGAGGAAACAATGAGCAGTTCTTC.

This chain connects TRBV7-9 to TRBJ1-2, with D hard to call. The CDR3 extends over 12 amino acids. The V and J ends lost 0 bases and 4 bases respectively, with 3 bases between them. Germline CDR1 is SEHNR and CDR2 is FQNEAQ (reference sequence). The CDR3 here is CASSLAGYGYTF. DNA of the CDR3: TGTGCCAGCAGCTTAGCCGGCTATGGCTACACCTTC.

This rearrangement joins TRBV7-2 to TRBJ2-5; 8 nucleotides agree with TRBD2. Germline V lookup: CDR1 SGHTA, CDR2 FQGNSA. The CDR3 runs 15 residues. The V segment lost 4 bases and the J segment 5 bases; nucleotides outside the gene matches: 9. In nucleotides, the CDR3 is TGTGCCAGCAGCTCTAAGCGGGGGCCGGTGGAGACCCAGTACTTC. Encoded protein: CASSSKRGPVETQYF.

The chain has TRBV14 and TRBJ1-1; D is uncertain. The germline gives CDR1 SGHDN, CDR2 FVKESK. This CDR3 comprises 13 residues. V lost 0 bases and J lost 11, with 13 bases in between. This CDR3 is CASSQDTALRAFF. The CDR3 DNA follows: TGTGCCAGCAGCCAAGATACTGCTTTGCGGGCTTTCTTT. Using reference TRBV14 and TRBJ1-1 for the parts outside the CDR3, the full variable domain is EAGVTQFPSHSVIEKGQTVTLRCDPISGHDNLYWYRRVMGKEIKFLLHFVKESKQDESGMPNNRFLAERTGGTYSTLKVQPAELEDSGVYFCASSQDTALRAFFGQGTRLTVV.

The V and J genes are TRBV29-1 and TRBJ1-6; weak D call: TRBD1 (5 bases). Germline loops: CDR1 SQVTM, CDR2 ANQGSEA. V lost 4 bases to trimming and J lost 7 bases, with 11 bases between them. The CDR3 spans 13 residues. The CDR3: CSVGWQGNSPLHF. The CDR3 region has the DNA TGCAGCGTTGGGTGGCAGGGAAATTCACCCCTCCACTTT.

V and J are TRBV19 and TRBJ1-1; no definite D call. V lost 7 bases and J lost 1, with 10 bases in between. In germline, CDR1 is LNHDA, CDR2 SQIVND (reference sequence). The CDR3 contains 13 residues. The CDR3 spells CASKSLGNTEAFF. The DNA of the CDR3 is TGTGCCAGTAAGTCCCTAGGGAACACTGAAGCTTTCTTT.

The gene calls are TRBV4-3 and TRBJ1-1; 7 bases line up with TRBD1. This CDR3 spans 13 amino acids. Germline V CDR1 and CDR2: LGHNA, YSLEER. Losses at the gene ends were 1 base for V and 8 bases for J; bases not matched to a gene: 4. CDR3 region: CASSQGTGDEAFF. The CDR3 bases are TGCGCCAGCAGCCAAGGAACAGGGGACGAAGCTTTCTTT.

The chain combines TRBV2 with TRBJ1-6, with D possibly TRBD1 on 6 matching bases. Germline CDR1 SNHLY, CDR2 FYNNEI. The CDR3 covers 15 residues. Trimming stripped 6 bases from V and 8 bases from J, with 17 bases between. DNA of the CDR3: TGTGCCAGCAGGAGTAACAGGGTAATGGATTCACCCCTCCACTTT. It yields the protein CASRSNRVMDSPLHF. Full variable domain (remainder filled in from reference TRBV2 and TRBJ1-6): EPEVTQTPSHQVTQMGQEVILRCVPISNHLYFYWYRQILGQKVEFLVSFYNNEISEKSEIFDDQFSVERPDGSNFTLKIRSTKLEDSAMYFCASRSNRVMDSPLHFGNGTRLTVT.

The chain employs TRBV7-2 and TRBJ1-1; tentatively, D is TRBD1 (5 bases). Germline CDR1 reads SGHTA; CDR2 reads FQGNSA. This CDR3 contains 16 residues. The germline V and J ends were trimmed by 1 base and 1 base, with 13 bases remaining between them. CDR3 DNA: TGTGCCAGCAGCTTAGACGCAGGGTTGGCGAACACTGAAGCTTTCTTT. Translation: CASSLDAGLANTEAFF. Variable domain in full (rest from reference TRBV7-2 and TRBJ1-1): GAGVSQSPSNKVTEKGKDVELRCDPISGHTALYWYRQSLGQGLEFLIYFQGNSAPDKSGLPSDRFSAERTGGSVSTLTIQRTQQEDSAVYLCASSLDAGLANTEAFFGQGTRLTVV.

V usage is TRBV4-1 and J usage is TRBJ2-6; 7 nucleotides agree with TRBD1. Germline-derived CDR1 and CDR2 are MGHRA and YSYEKL. Germline trimming cut 3 bases from V and 2 bases from J; bases unmatched to any gene: 7. CDR3 length: 17 residues. In DNA, the CDR3 is TGCGCCAGCAGCCACAGAAAACAGGGGACTGGGGCCAACGTCCTGACTTTC. Translated: CASSHRKQGTGANVLTF.